This is a list of T cell receptor beta chains from one sample in a study of cytomegalovirus exposure and HLA in healthy donors. Profiling relied on immunoSEQ multiplex PCR, and the TCRdb table lists in-frame clones only, not all of them. The sample holds more than 100,000 clones, 60% to 85% seen once. Input material: PBMCs. The receptor set was obtained from a woman in her 40s in good health and CMV-seronegative. The CDR3 runs from the conserved cysteine through the conserved F or W. A D gene is named only where the DNA matches it firmly. Clone size is shown for a subset of rows, as once, few, many or a class of expanded clone.

j_call	d_call	v_call	clone_size	cdr3_nt	cdr3_aa
TRBJ1-1	.	TRBV7-3	.	TGTGCCAGCAGCTTAACCCCGACAGCCATGAACACTGAAGCTTTCTTT	CASSLTPTAMNTEAFF
TRBJ2-3	TRBD2	TRBV5-4	.	TGTGCCAGCAGCGTAGCGGGGGGCGGCACAGATACGCAGTATTTT	CASSVAGGGTDTQYF
TRBJ1-2	TRBD1	TRBV9	few	TGTGCCAGCAGCGTAGGACCCCCGGGGACAGGGGTTAACTATGGCTACACCTTC	CASSVGPPGTGVNYGYTF
TRBJ2-1	.	TRBV5-1	few	TGCGCCAGCAGCGTACTAGATACCTACAATGAGCAGTTCTTC	CASSVLDTYNEQFF
TRBJ2-5	TRBD2	TRBV28	.	TGTGCCAGCCAGTTAAGCGGGGGGGCCGGCCAAGAGACCCAGTACTTC	CASQLSGGAGQETQYF
TRBJ1-1	.	TRBV7-9	few	TGTGCCAGCAGCTTAGCGGGGGCAGGGGCTGAAGCTTTCTTT	CASSLAGAGAEAFF
TRBJ2-2	TRBD2	TRBV13	.	TGTGCCAGCAGCCCTGGACTAGCGGCGAACACCGGGGAGCTGTTTTTT	CASSPGLAANTGELFF
TRBJ2-3	.	TRBV6-6	.	TGTGCCAGCAGACAGCAGGGGCCTTCTAGCACAGATACGCAGTATTTT	CASRQQGPSSTDTQYF
TRBJ1-2	.	TRBV4-3	once	TGCGCCAGCAGCCAAGAGGCAGGCGGAGGTCATGGCTACACCTTC	CASSQEAGGGHGYTF
TRBJ2-2	.	TRBV13	.	TGTGCCAGCAGCTTAGGCCGCTGGTTTGCCCCCGAGATGAACACCGGGGAGCTGTTTTTT	CASSLGRWFAPEMNTGELFF
TRBJ1-2	TRBD1	TRBV6-7	.	TGTGCCAGCAGTTCCACCCGTCGGGACAGGGGGCTGGACTATGGCTACACCTTC	CASSSTRRDRGLDYGYTF
TRBJ1-6	TRBD1	TRBV5-6	.	TGTGCCAGCAGCTTGGTCGGGACAGGGAATTCACCCCTCCACTTT	CASSLVGTGNSPLHF
TRBJ2-7	TRBD1	TRBV6-6	.	TGTGCCAGCAGTTACCAAGGACAGGGGGGCAACGAGCAGTACTTC	CASSYQGQGGNEQYF
TRBJ1-2	.	TRBV6-1	once	TGTGCCAGCAGTGAGGTATTATGGACAGCTAACTATGGCTACACCTTC	CASSEVLWTANYGYTF
TRBJ2-7	TRBD1	TRBV6-5	few	TGTGCCAGCAGTCAGGACAGGTCTACCTACGAGCAGTACTTC	CASSQDRSTYEQYF
TRBJ1-4	.	TRBV6-1	.	TGTGCCAGCAGTCGGGGTTCGACTAATGAAAAACTGTTTTTT	CASSRGSTNEKLFF
TRBJ1-1	TRBD1	TRBV25-1	once	TGTGCCAGCAGTGAATTGAGGGACAGGGGGGTTAGGACTGAAGCTTTCTTT	CASSELRDRGVRTEAFF
TRBJ1-4	.	TRBV15	.	TGTGCCACCAGCCCCCCACGGGGGGCGGCGAGAGAAAAACTGTTTTTT	CATSPPRGAAREKLFF
TRBJ1-4	.	TRBV7-6	.	TGTGCCAGCAGCTTAGCGCTTCCAGGCGGGAATGAAAAACTGTTTTTT	CASSLALPGGNEKLFF
TRBJ2-2	.	TRBV19	.	TGTGCCAGTAGTACCCGGACATCAAACGGGGAGCTGTTTTTT	CASSTRTSNGELFF
TRBJ1-1	TRBD1	TRBV7-2	.	TGTGCCAGCAGCTTAACCCCGGGACAGGGGAGAATCGGAGCTTTCTTT	CASSLTPGQGRIGAFF
TRBJ1-2	.	TRBV6-1	.	TGTGCCAGCAGACTAGTCCCAATAGGTTATGGCTACACCTTC	CASRLVPIGYGYTF
TRBJ2-5	TRBD2	TRBV7-2	.	TGTGCCAGCAGCTTACCGAGACTAGCGGGGGTGGTGACCCAGTACTTC	CASSLPRLAGVVTQYF
TRBJ2-1	TRBD2	TRBV7-3	.	TGTGCCAGCAGCATCTCAACTAGCGGGGCAACGGCTGAGCAGTTCTTC	CASSISTSGATAEQFF
TRBJ2-7	TRBD2	TRBV7-8	once	TGTGCCAGCAGCCGATGGGGACTAGCGGGGAATTACGAGCAGTACTTC	CASSRWGLAGNYEQYF
TRBJ1-1	TRBD1	TRBV7-8	.	TGTGCCAGCAGCTTTTACAGGGGAGCAAGTAACACTGAAGCTTTCTTT	CASSFYRGASNTEAFF
TRBJ1-2	.	TRBV5-4	.	TGTGCCAGCAGCTGGGGGGGAGGTTTTGGCTACACCTTC	CASSWGGGFGYTF
TRBJ2-1	.	TRBV30	few	TGTGCCTGGAGTGTACGGATGAGGGAGTCGCAGTTCTTC	CAWSVRMRESQFF
TRBJ2-1	TRBD2	TRBV25-1	few	TGTGCCAGCAGTGAATATGGGGCTAGCGGGGGGGCATACAATGAGCAGTTCTTC	CASSEYGASGGAYNEQFF
TRBJ1-1	.	TRBV5-1	.	TGCGCCAGCAGCCGGGCGGGAGAATCACCTACCGAAGCTTTCTTT	CASSRAGESPTEAFF
TRBJ1-1	.	TRBV6-6	.	TGTGCCAGCAGGCTAAACACAGGGTACACTGAAGCTTTCTTT	CASRLNTGYTEAFF
TRBJ1-2	TRBD1	TRBV7-2	few	TGTGCCAGCAGCTTACAGACAGGGGGTGGACTCTATGGCTACACCTTC	CASSLQTGGGLYGYTF
TRBJ1-1	TRBD1	TRBV4-2	once	TGTGCCAGCAGCCGAGAGACAGGGACACCGAACACTGAAGCTTTCTTT	CASSRETGTPNTEAFF
TRBJ2-7	.	TRBV27	.	TGTGCCAGCAGTCATAACGGGGGTCGTTTCTACGAGCAGTACTTC	CASSHNGGRFYEQYF
TRBJ1-1	.	TRBV6-5	.	TGTGCCAGCAGCTTGGACACCTCGCTAGGAGCTTTCTTT	CASSLDTSLGAFF
TRBJ1-2	TRBD1	TRBV6-5	.	TGTGCCAGCCGCACTTCCGGGACAGGGCTATATGGCTACACCTTC	CASRTSGTGLYGYTF
TRBJ2-7	.	TRBV6-5	.	TGTGCCAGCGCGACAGTGACCTACGAGCAGTACTTC	CASATVTYEQYF
TRBJ2-6	.	TRBV11-2	.	TGTGCCAGCAGCTTAGACCCGGCTGGGGCCAACGTCCTGACTTTC	CASSLDPAGANVLTF
TRBJ1-1	.	TRBV14	.	TGTGCCAGCAGCCAATTGCGGGTTTACACTGAAGCTTTCTTT	CASSQLRVYTEAFF
TRBJ1-1	.	TRBV5-1	few	TGCGCCAGCAGCTTAGACAGAAACACTGAAGCTTTCTTT	CASSLDRNTEAFF
TRBJ1-2	TRBD1	TRBV6-5	.	TGTGCCAGCAGTTACTCGACAGGGGGAGTCTATGGCTACACCTTC	CASSYSTGGVYGYTF
TRBJ2-7	.	TRBV18	.	TGTGCCAGCTCACCAGGAGTTTACGAGCAGTACTTC	CASSPGVYEQYF
TRBJ2-2	.	TRBV30	.	TGTGCCTGGAGTAGCCGGGGGTATAACACCGGGGAGCTGTTTTTT	CAWSSRGYNTGELFF